The clone carrying this T cell receptor beta chain has only one observation. Antigen: not known. Clones were read by immunoSEQ multiplex PCR, and TCRdb kept only the in-frame ones, dropping some. Counted here are several hundred clones, approximately 85% occurring once; the ten biggest clones make up about 18%. The sample comes from a study of T cell repertoires in ileal Crohn's disease. Notes on the study in general: Mucosal expansions were suggested to be mainly CD8 T cells. Active smokers at surgery had more clonal expansions than non-smokers. Clonality above 26.8% at surgery always came with endoscopic recurrence.

The time point here: neoterminal ileum biopsy at postoperative endoscopy, about 6 months after surgery. CDR3 size: 12 residues. Deletions cut 4 bases from V and 14 bases from J, with 12 bases between. CDR1 and CDR2 from the germline V gene are SGHVS and FNYEAQ. This receptor was identified in an adult with Crohn's disease. The specimen sequenced was ileal tissue. The chain combines TRBV7-6 with TRBJ1-6; no firm D call. The CDR3 bases are TGTGCCAGCAGCTCCCCAGAGGGTTCCCTCCACTTT. Translating it yields CASSSPEGSLHF.